This TCR beta chain was found in a study of Graves' ophthalmopathy and Graves' hyperthyroidism. Notes on the study in general: Blood also contained most of the expanded thyroid clonotypes above 0.001 frequency.

RNA transcripts served as template for amplifying TCR beta CDR3 sequences. HTBI-primed RT-PCR formed the first round, and a multiplex PCR formed the second. One entry per CDR3 protein results from TCRdb running MiXCR on the multiplex PCR reads. This sample has around 590,000 distinct CDR3 sequences, with 35% to 45% found just once. Points on this clonotype: Its cognate antigen is unknown.

This CDR3 contains 11 residues. CDR1 is ENHRY, CDR2 SYGVKD, per germline. The germline V and J ends were trimmed by 1 base and 7 bases, with 2 bases remaining between them. Sequencing used peripheral blood or thyroid tissue (not recorded which). The chain is built from TRBV10-3 and TRBJ2-1; D gene ambiguous. The source is an adult man with Graves' hyperthyroidism. The CDR3 here is CAISEYNEQFF. The CDR3 nucleotides read TGTGCCATCAGTGAGTATAATGAGCAGTTCTTC.